A single sample gave rise to the 23 T cell receptor beta chains below, sequenced in a study of cytomegalovirus exposure and HLA in healthy donors. Researchers ran the PCR with 60 Vbeta and 13 Jbeta primers. Sequencing was performed with immunoSEQ multiplex PCR; in TCRdb, only in-frame clones are kept and a portion is missing. The table includes around 100,000 clones, 76% detected once. Input material: PBMCs. These receptors all come from a woman aged 45-65 years in good health and CMV-seropositive.

V gene TRBV12-5 combines with J gene TRBJ1-2; 7 bases map to TRBD1. Germline lookup yields CDR1 LGHNT and CDR2 FRNRAP. This CDR3 contains 16 residues. Trimming at V came to 2 bases and at J to 1 base, leaving 7 bases not matched to a gene. CDR3 residues: CASGLPPGQINYGYTF. CDR3 nucleotide sequence: TGTGCTAGTGGTTTGCCCCCGGGACAGATTAACTATGGCTACACCTTC.

This chain uses TRBV7-6 with TRBJ1-3; no clear D gene. CDR3 length equals 17 residues. Germline assignment: CDR1 SGHVS and CDR2 FNYEAQ. With 5 bases removed from V and 0 bases from J, the gap between germline ends came to 17 bases. CDR3 coding DNA: TGTGCCAGCAGCAAACGGACTTCCGGGGACTCTGGAAACACCATATATTTT. Translated, it gives CASSKRTSGDSGNTIYF.

This clone was observed a few times. The gene calls are TRBV27 and TRBJ2-7; TRBD2 aligns across 13 bases. V trimming: 5 bases; J trimming: 5 bases; junction bases outside the gene matches: 3. CDR3 size: 14 residues. CDR1 is MNHEY and CDR2 is SMNVEV in the germline V gene (reference sequence). DNA of the CDR3: TGTGCCAGCAGTGGGACTAGCGGGAACCACGAGCAGTACTTC. It encodes CASSGTSGNHEQYF.

The chain joins TRBV27 to TRBJ2-7; TRBD2 might be the D (5 bases). The CDR3 has 15 residues. Between the trimmed V and J ends, which lost 0 bases and 3 bases, there was a span of 12 bases. Germline CDR1 is MNHEY and CDR2 is SMNVEV (reference sequence). The CDR3 loop is CASSLSIGRGYEQYF. DNA of the CDR3: TGTGCCAGCAGTTTATCGATTGGCCGGGGCTACGAGCAGTACTTC.

The chain links TRBV6-5 to TRBJ2-7; 10 positions match TRBD1. The ends lost 0 bases at V and 2 bases at J; junction bases unmatched: 4. Germline V lookup: CDR1 MNHEY, CDR2 SVGAGI. The CDR3 sequence is 16 residues long. The CDR3 is CASSYSRDRGAYEQYF. The CDR3 region has the DNA TGTGCCAGCAGTTACTCCCGGGACAGGGGAGCCTACGAGCAGTACTTC.

The chain carries TRBV9 and TRBJ2-1; D is undetermined. The V gene lost 2 bases and the J gene lost 5 bases, with 11 bases spanning the gap. This CDR3 spans 14 amino acids. The germline V gene has CDR1 SGDLS and CDR2 YYNGEE. The CDR3 protein is CASSVPTSNNEQFF. For the CDR3, the DNA is TGTGCCAGCAGCGTTCCAACTTCAAACAATGAGCAGTTCTTC.

The CDR3 spells CASSEAGADTEAFF. For the CDR3, the DNA is TGTGCCAGCAGTGAGGCGGGGGCAGACACTGAAGCTTTCTTT. The genes are TRBV6-1 and TRBJ1-1, with D possibly TRBD1 on 6 matching bases. CDR1 and CDR2 (germline): MNHNS, SASEGT. V lost 3 bases and J 3 bases, leaving 11 bases between the germline ends. The CDR3 consists of 14 residues.

The V gene is TRBV9, the J gene TRBJ1-2; 7 nucleotides agree with TRBD1. The CDR3 loop spans 15 amino acids. With V trimmed by 4 bases and J by 2 bases, 8 bases remained unmatched. From germline, CDR1 is SGDLS and CDR2 YYNGEE. For the CDR3, the DNA is TGTGCCAGCAGCCTTACTACAGGGGTCAACTATGGCTACACCTTC. This gives the protein CASSLTTGVNYGYTF.

This clone has only one observation. One junction end does not reproduce the germline sequence, and a read error may be involved. The rearrangement joins TRBV10-3 to TRBJ1-1, with 8 bases matching TRBD1. In germline, CDR1 is ENHRY, CDR2 SYGVKD. The CDR3 runs to 14 residues. This CDR3 is CAISESFDRGWEFF. In nucleotides, the CDR3 is TGTGCCATCAGTGAGTCATTCGACAGGGGTTGGGAATTTTTT.

The genes are TRBV19 and TRBJ2-3; 7 bases map to TRBD2. The CDR3 length is 15 residues. The V segment lost 4 bases and the J segment 2 bases; nucleotides outside the gene matches: 6. CDR1 and CDR2 from the germline V gene are LNHDA and SQIVND (reference sequence). CDR3 region: CASSRLAVPTDTQYF. The CDR3 DNA reads TGTGCCAGTAGTAGACTAGCCGTCCCCACAGATACGCAGTATTTT.

This chain connects TRBV6-5 to TRBJ1-1, with D maybe TRBD1 (6 bases). V lost 5 bases, J lost 8 bases, and 9 bases lay in between. The CDR3 is made up of 11 amino acids. CDR1 and CDR2 from the germline V gene are MNHEY and SVGAGI. The CDR3 is CASSQGIEAFF. CDR3 in DNA: TGTGCCAGCAGTCAGGGGATAGAAGCTTTCTTT.

This clone was seen a single time. This rearrangement joins TRBV19 to TRBJ1-6, with a weak D call TRBD1 (6 bases). Germline V CDR1 and CDR2: LNHDA, SQIVND (reference sequence). This CDR3 contains 13 residues. The ends were cut back, 8 bases at V and 9 bases at J, with 14 bases in the middle. The CDR3 bases are TGTGCCAGTTGGGGCGGGGGCGGTTCACCCCTCCACTTT. Translated: CASWGGGGSPLHF.

The chain links TRBV29-1 to TRBJ1-4; D unresolved. Trimming removed 2 bases at V and 7 bases at J, with 11 bases between. There are 13 residues in the CDR3. Per the germline V gene, CDR1 is SQVTM and CDR2 is ANQGSEA. The CDR3 DNA reads TGCAGCGTTGAATTAGTGTATGGTGAAAAACTGTTTTTT. Its protein product is CSVELVYGEKLFF.

As DNA, the CDR3 is TGTGCCAGCAGCTTATCGCGGGACGGCCCAGACACAGATACGCAGTATTTT. Its protein product is CASSLSRDGPDTDTQYF. This chain uses TRBV11-3 with TRBJ2-3, with D possibly matching TRBD2 (6 bases). Trimming shortened V by 2 bases and J by 2 bases, and 17 bases separated the two germline ends. Germline CDR1 reads SGHNT; CDR2 reads YENEEA. The CDR3 length is 17 residues.

This clone was counted between two and nine times. J is TRBJ2-3 and V is TRBV15; TRBD2 agrees at 14 bases. After removal of 0 bases from V and 3 bases from J, the junction contained 2 bases not matched to a gene. Germline V gene data show CDR1 as LNHNV and CDR2 as YYDKDF (reference sequence). The CDR3 extends over 17 amino acids. Here the CDR3 DNA reads TGTGCCACCAGCAGAGAGGGACTAGCGGGGGTAACAGATACGCAGTATTTT. Encoded protein: CATSREGLAGVTDTQYF. Full variable domain (missing parts from reference TRBV15 and TRBJ2-3): DAMVIQNPRYQVTQFGKPVTLSCSQTLNHNVMYWYQQKSSQAPKLLFHYYDKDFNNEADTPDNFQSRRPNTSFCFLDIRSPGLGDTAMYLCATSREGLAGVTDTQYFGPGTRLTVL.

The sample holds a few counts of this clone. The rearrangement uses TRBV7-9 and TRBJ2-3, with 8 nucleotides matching TRBD1. Trimming took 5 bases from V and 0 from J; bases not matched to a gene: 10. CDR1 SEHNR and CDR2 FQNEAQ come from the germline V gene (reference sequence). The CDR3 extends over 17 amino acids. The CDR3 region is CASSAGTGQLSTDTQYF. The DNA for the CDR3 is TGTGCCAGCAGCGCGGGGACAGGACAGTTGAGCACAGATACGCAGTATTTT.

This clone was seen a few times. The same CDR3 also results from other DNA sequences found in this sample. The CDR3: CASSSGSEAFF. CDR3 coding DNA: TGTGCCAGCAGTTCAGGTTCTGAAGCTTTCTTT. The chain is built from TRBV6-6 and TRBJ1-1; D not resolved. V lost 4 bases to trimming and J lost 6 bases, with 6 bases between them. Germline CDR1 MNHNY, CDR2 SVGAGI (reference sequence). The length of the CDR3 is 11 residues.

The chain uses TRBV27 and TRBJ1-6, with TRBD1 matching over 9 bases. The J segment lost 11 bases and the V segment lost 6 bases, leaving 8 bases of the junction unmatched. The CDR3 sequence is 14 residues long. From germline, CDR1 is MNHEY and CDR2 SMNVEV (reference sequence). Here the CDR3 reads CASRRTGAVAPLHF. The CDR3 DNA reads TGTGCCAGCAGGAGGACAGGGGCTGTGGCACCCCTCCACTTT.

Only a few counts were recorded for this clone. This chain connects TRBV14 to TRBJ2-1, with TRBD2 matching 10 bases. The germline V gene encodes CDR1 SGHDN and CDR2 FVKESK. The CDR3 is 13 residues long. With 4 bases clipped from V and 9 bases from J, the junction kept 3 bases outside the gene matches. The DNA of the CDR3 is TGTGCCAGCAGCCCGGGACTAGCGCCTGAGCAGTTCTTC. Its translation is CASSPGLAPEQFF.

This clone was observed once. The V call is TRBV30, the J call TRBJ1-1, with 8 bases that match TRBD1. Germline V CDR1 and CDR2: GTSNPN, SVGIG (reference sequence). The trim removed 7 bases at V and 1 base at J, leaving 5 bases unmatched. The CDR3 is 13 residues long. The CDR3 spells CASSGGQNTEAFF. The CDR3 region has the DNA TGTGCCTCCTCAGGGGGCCAGAACACTGAAGCTTTCTTT. Using reference TRBV30 and TRBJ1-1 for the parts outside the CDR3, the full variable domain is SQTIHQWPATLVQPVGSPLSLECTVEGTSNPNLYWYRQAAGRGLQLLFYSVGIGQISSEVPQNLSASRPQDRQFILSSKKLLLSDSGFYLCASSGGQNTEAFFGQGTRLTVV.

This chain uses TRBV30 with TRBJ1-1; possible D gene TRBD1, 6 bases. CDR1 GTSNPN and CDR2 SVGIG come from the germline V gene (reference sequence). This CDR3 spans 13 amino acids. Trimming removed 0 bases at V and 10 bases at J, with 15 bases between. The CDR3 nucleotides read TGTGCCTGGAGTGTACGGGGCAGGGGTAGAGCTTTCTTT. It specifies CAWSVRGRGRAFF.

The table lists this clone with a count of one. CDR3 sequence: CASSFSSGSGEQYF. In nucleotides, the CDR3 is TGTGCCAGCAGCTTTTCTAGCGGGAGTGGCGAGCAGTACTTC. V usage is TRBV5-4 and J usage is TRBJ2-7; 10 positions match TRBD2. The germline V gene encodes CDR1 SGHNT and CDR2 YYREEE (reference sequence). V shed 2 bases and J 6 bases; nucleotides not matched to a gene: 5. This CDR3 is 14 amino acids long.

The chain uses TRBV30 and TRBJ1-1, with a tentative D call TRBD1 (5 bases). With 4 bases removed from V and 1 base from J, the gap between germline ends came to 10 bases. CDR3 length equals 13 residues. Germline V gene data show CDR1 as GTSNPN and CDR2 as SVGIG (reference sequence). This chain's CDR3 is CAWNRQGNTEAFF. CDR3 coding DNA: TGTGCCTGGAATCGGCAGGGGAACACTGAAGCTTTCTTT.